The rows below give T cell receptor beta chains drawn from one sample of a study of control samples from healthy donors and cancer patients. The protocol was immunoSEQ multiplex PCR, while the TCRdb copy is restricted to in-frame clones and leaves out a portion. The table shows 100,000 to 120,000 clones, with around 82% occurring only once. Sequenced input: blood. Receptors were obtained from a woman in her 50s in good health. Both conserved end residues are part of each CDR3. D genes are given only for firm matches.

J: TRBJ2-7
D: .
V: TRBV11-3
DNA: TGTGCCAGCAGCCACCCGGGGTACGAGCAGTACTTC
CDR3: CASSHPGYEQYF

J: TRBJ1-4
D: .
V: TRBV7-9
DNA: TGTGCCAGCAGCTTGGATGAGGGACACCTGTTTTTT
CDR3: CASSLDEGHLFF

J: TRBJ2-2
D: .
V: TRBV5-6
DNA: TGTGCCAGCAGTTTACAGGTGGGCGGGGAGCTGTTTTTT
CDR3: CASSLQVGGELFF

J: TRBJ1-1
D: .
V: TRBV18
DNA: TGTGCCAGCTCACCATCGGGAGGCATGAACACTGAAGCTTTCTTT
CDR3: CASSPSGGMNTEAFF

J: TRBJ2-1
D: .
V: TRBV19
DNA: TGTGCCAGTAGTCCACGACTAGTAATGGCGAATGAGCAGTTCTTC
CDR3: CASSPRLVMANEQFF

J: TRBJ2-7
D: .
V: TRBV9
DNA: TGTGCCAGCAGCGTAGGGGAGGGGACAAACGAGCAGTACTTC
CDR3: CASSVGEGTNEQYF

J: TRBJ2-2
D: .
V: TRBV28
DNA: TGTGCCAGCACCACGAGTGGGACCGAGAACACCGGGGAGCTGTTTTTT
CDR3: CASTTSGTENTGELFF

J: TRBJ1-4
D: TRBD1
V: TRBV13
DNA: TGTGCCAGCAGCTTACGACAGGGAGACGGTAATGAAAAACTGTTTTTT
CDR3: CASSLRQGDGNEKLFF

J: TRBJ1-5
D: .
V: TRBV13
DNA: TGTGCCAGCAGGCCCGGGACCCTTAGCAATCAGCCCCAGCATTTT
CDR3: CASRPGTLSNQPQHF

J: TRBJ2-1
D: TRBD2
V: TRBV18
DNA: TGTGCCAGCTCACTTAGCGGGGGCAATGAGCAGTTCTTC
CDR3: CASSLSGGNEQFF